Presented here are 13 T cell receptor beta chains from one specimen sequenced in a study of early T cells in non-severe SARS-CoV-2 infection. TCRdb re-analysed the 5' RACE reads in MiXCR, keeping a single row per CDR3 protein. Of around 110,000 distinct CDR3 sequences detected, 11% appear once; the ten largest clones hold approximately 6.9%. The material sequenced was whole blood. These receptors all come from an adult who was a healthcare worker with PCR-confirmed SARS-CoV-2 infection or an uninfected control (not recorded which).

This clonotype has a count of ten or more. The V gene is TRBV6-2 or TRBV6-3, the J gene TRBJ1-5; D call uncertain. The CDR3 consists of 12 residues. The V gene lost 6 bases and the J gene lost 6 bases, with 9 bases spanning the gap. Looked up from germline, CDR1 is MNHEY and CDR2 is SVGEGT. The DNA of the CDR3 is TGTGCCAGCAGCCAAACGGGTCAGCCCCAGCATTTT. Protein product: CASSQTGQPQHF.

The genes are TRBV7-2 and TRBJ2-4; 8 bases match TRBD2. V was pared by 0 bases and J by 1 base, with 5 bases of the junction left unmatched. Per germline, CDR1 SGHTA and CDR2 FQGNSA. This CDR3 region has 17 residues. The CDR3 DNA reads TGTGCCAGCAGCTTAGCCTCTAGCGGGTTTGCCAAAAACATTCAGTACTTC. This gives the protein CASSLASSGFAKNIQYF.

The V gene is TRBV2, the J gene TRBJ2-2; 10 bases are shared with TRBD1. Per the germline V gene, CDR1 is SNHLY and CDR2 is FYNNEI. The length of the CDR3 is 15 residues. V shed 8 bases and J 2 bases; nucleotides not matched to a gene: 5. The CDR3 reads CASGGTGANTGELFF. The CDR3 nucleotides read TGTGCCAGCGGAGGGACAGGGGCTAACACCGGGGAGCTGTTTTTT.

The chain uses TRBV6-2 or TRBV6-3 and TRBJ2-1; TRBD1 might be the D (5 bases). Germline V lookup: CDR1 MNHEY, CDR2 SVGEGT. CDR3 length equals 13 residues. Trimming took off 4 bases at V and 7 bases at J, with 11 bases between the two ends. In DNA form, the CDR3 reads TGTGCCAGCAGTTTGGGGCAGTTAAATGAGCAGTTCTTC. Translated, it gives CASSLGQLNEQFF.

The chain employs TRBV7-9 and TRBJ1-1, with TRBD1 as a possible D gene (5 bases). Germline CDR1 is SEHNR and CDR2 is FQNEAQ (reference sequence). With 2 bases removed from V and 3 bases from J, the gap between germline ends came to 7 bases. The CDR3 length is 13 residues. The CDR3, as DNA: TGTGCCAGCAGCTTATTGGGGCACACTGAAGCTTTCTTT. Protein: CASSLLGHTEAFF.

This clonotype was seen ten or more times. The chain recombines TRBV7-9 with TRBJ2-3; D remains ambiguous. This CDR3 contains 15 residues. Germline CDR1 reads SEHNR; CDR2 reads FQNEAQ (reference sequence). V was cut by 3 bases and J by 0 bases, with 10 bases left in between. CDR3 DNA sequence: TGTGCCAGCAGCTTCCCCGACGGAAGCACAGATACGCAGTATTTT. It encodes CASSFPDGSTDTQYF.

This clonotype was found many times. J is TRBJ2-5 and V is TRBV5-1, with D possibly TRBD2 on 6 matching bases. Germline CDR1 reads SGHRS; CDR2 reads YFSETQ. The CDR3 loop spans 17 amino acids. The V and J ends lost 0 bases and 4 bases respectively, with 19 bases between them. The chain's CDR3 is CASSLAGQTGAGETQYF. The CDR3 nucleotides read TGCGCCAGCAGCTTGGCCGGTCAAACGGGAGCGGGAGAGACCCAGTACTTC.

In its sample, this clonotype was seen many times. The chain links TRBV7-9 to TRBJ2-5; D is ambiguous. The CDR3 has 15 residues. With 3 bases removed from V and 3 bases from J, the gap between germline ends came to 14 bases. Per the germline V gene, CDR1 is SEHNR and CDR2 is FQNEAQ (reference sequence). As DNA, the CDR3 is TGTGCCAGCAGCTTTAACCGGGCCCCCAAAGAGACCCAGTACTTC. Its translation: CASSFNRAPKETQYF.

This clonotype was counted at least ten times. This chain uses TRBV12-3 or TRBV12-4 with TRBJ1-1; D is uncertain. Trimming cost V 2 bases and J 0 bases, with 13 bases left between them. The length of the CDR3 is 16 residues. The CDR3 spells CASSLRAVRMNTEAFF. CDR3 nucleotide sequence: TGTGCCAGCAGTTTACGGGCCGTGCGGATGAACACTGAAGCTTTCTTT.

This clonotype occurred many times. The chain recombines TRBV6-5 with TRBJ1-4; D may be TRBD1 (6 bases). Germline CDR1 is MNHEY and CDR2 is SVGAGI. Trimming took off 8 bases at V and 1 base at J, with 17 bases between the two ends. The CDR3 covers 16 residues. CDR3 sequence reads: CASHVGRGGTNEKLFF. In DNA, the CDR3 is TGTGCCAGCCACGTTGGTCGAGGGGGAACTAATGAAAAACTGTTTTTT.

In this sample, this clonotype turned up many times. The chain uses TRBV12-3 or TRBV12-4 and TRBJ1-2; 9 nucleotides match TRBD1. The CDR3 consists of 13 residues. Trimming at V came to 5 bases and at J to 4 bases, leaving 2 bases not matched to a gene. The CDR3 spells CASSQGQGYGYTF. As DNA, the CDR3 is TGTGCCAGCAGTCAGGGACAGGGCTATGGCTACACCTTC.

This clonotype was seen many times. This chain joins TRBV28 and TRBJ2-7; 10 positions agree with TRBD2. Trimming cost V 1 base and J 12 bases; bases outside gene matches: 9. The V gene's germline CDR1 is MDHEN and CDR2 SYDVKM. CDR3 length: 14 residues. The CDR3 protein is CASSLSLAGEPMYF. The CDR3 DNA reads as TGTGCCAGCAGTTTATCCCTAGCGGGAGAGCCCATGTACTTC. The whole variable domain, filled in from reference TRBV28 and TRBJ2-7, reads DVKVTQSSRYLVKRTGEKVFLECVQDMDHENMFWYRQDPGLGLRLIYFSYDVKMKEKGDIPEGYSVSREKKERFSLILESASTNQTSMYLCASSLSLAGEPMYFGPGTRLTVT.

Only a few counts were recorded for this clonotype. The chain combines TRBV28 with TRBJ2-3; the D gene is possibly TRBD2 (7 bases). V lost 6 bases and J lost 6, with 19 bases in between. The CDR3 has 15 amino acids. Germline-derived CDR1 and CDR2 are MDHEN and SYDVKM. This chain's CDR3 is CASSRTRGGWDTQYF. The DNA for the CDR3 is TGTGCCAGCAGCCGGACTAGGGGGGGATGGGATACGCAGTATTTT.